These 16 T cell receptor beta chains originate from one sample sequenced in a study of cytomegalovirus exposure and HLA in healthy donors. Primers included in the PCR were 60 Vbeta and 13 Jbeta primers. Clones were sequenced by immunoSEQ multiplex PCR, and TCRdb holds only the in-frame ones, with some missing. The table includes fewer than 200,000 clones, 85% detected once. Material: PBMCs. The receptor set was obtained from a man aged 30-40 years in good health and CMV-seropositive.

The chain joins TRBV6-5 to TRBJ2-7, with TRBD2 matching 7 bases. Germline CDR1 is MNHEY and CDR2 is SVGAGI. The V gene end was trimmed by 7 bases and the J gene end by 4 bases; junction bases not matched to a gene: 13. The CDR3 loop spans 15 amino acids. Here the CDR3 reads CASTFTGGSRYEQYF. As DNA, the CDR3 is TGTGCCAGCACCTTTACTGGCGGGAGTAGGTACGAGCAGTACTTC.

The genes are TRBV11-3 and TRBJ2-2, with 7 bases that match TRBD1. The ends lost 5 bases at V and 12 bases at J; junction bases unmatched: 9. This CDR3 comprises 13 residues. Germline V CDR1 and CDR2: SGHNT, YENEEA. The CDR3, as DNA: TGTGCCAGCAGCCGTAGAGAAGGGGGCAAGCTGTTTTTT. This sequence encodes CASSRREGGKLFF.

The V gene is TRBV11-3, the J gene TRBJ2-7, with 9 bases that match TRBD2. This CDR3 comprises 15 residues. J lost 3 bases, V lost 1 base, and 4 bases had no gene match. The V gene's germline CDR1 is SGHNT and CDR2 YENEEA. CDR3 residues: CASSLALAGIYEQYF. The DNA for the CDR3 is TGTGCCAGCAGCTTAGCGCTAGCGGGGATCTACGAGCAGTACTTC.

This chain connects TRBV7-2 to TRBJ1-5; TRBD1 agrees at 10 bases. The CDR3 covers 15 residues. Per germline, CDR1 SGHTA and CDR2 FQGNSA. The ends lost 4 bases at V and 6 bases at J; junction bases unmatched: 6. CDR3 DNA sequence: TGTGCCAGCAGCTCAACGACAGGGGGCACTCAGCCCCAGCATTTT. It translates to CASSSTTGGTQPQHF.

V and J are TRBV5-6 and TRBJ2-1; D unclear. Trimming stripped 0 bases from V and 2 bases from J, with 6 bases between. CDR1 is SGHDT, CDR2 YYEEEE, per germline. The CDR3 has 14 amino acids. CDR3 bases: TGTGCCAGCAGCTTGGGGAGCCCCTACAATGAGCAGTTCTTC. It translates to CASSLGSPYNEQFF.

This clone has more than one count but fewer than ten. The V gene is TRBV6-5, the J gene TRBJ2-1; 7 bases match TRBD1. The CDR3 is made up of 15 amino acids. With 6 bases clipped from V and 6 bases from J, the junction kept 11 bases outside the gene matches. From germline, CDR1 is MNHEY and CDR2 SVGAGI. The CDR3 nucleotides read TGTGCCAGCAGCAAAGGGACAGCGGAGGTCAATGAGCAGTTCTTC. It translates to CASSKGTAEVNEQFF.

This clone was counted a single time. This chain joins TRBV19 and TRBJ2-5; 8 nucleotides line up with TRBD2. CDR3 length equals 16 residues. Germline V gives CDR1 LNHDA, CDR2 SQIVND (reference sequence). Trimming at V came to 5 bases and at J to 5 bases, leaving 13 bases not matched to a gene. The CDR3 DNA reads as TGTGCCAGTAGTGGGAATCCAGCGGGAGAGAGGGAGACCCAGTACTTC. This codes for CASSGNPAGERETQYF.

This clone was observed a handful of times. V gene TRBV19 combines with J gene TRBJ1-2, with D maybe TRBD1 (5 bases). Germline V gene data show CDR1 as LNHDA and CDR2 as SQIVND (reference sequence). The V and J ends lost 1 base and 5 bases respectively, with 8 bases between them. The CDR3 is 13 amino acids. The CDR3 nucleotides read TGTGCCAGTAGTATAGGGCAGGGTTATGGCTACACCTTC. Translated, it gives CASSIGQGYGYTF.

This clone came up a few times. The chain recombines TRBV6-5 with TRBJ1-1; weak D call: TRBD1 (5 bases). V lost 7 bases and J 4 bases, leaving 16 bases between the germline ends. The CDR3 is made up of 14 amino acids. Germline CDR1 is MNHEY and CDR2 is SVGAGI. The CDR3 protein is CASTLTEVGTEAFF. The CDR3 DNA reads TGTGCCAGCACCCTGACAGAGGTGGGCACTGAAGCTTTCTTT.

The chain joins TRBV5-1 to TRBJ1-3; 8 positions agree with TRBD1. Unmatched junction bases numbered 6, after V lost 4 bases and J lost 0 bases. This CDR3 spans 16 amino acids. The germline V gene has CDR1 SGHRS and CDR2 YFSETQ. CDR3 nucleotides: TGCGCCAGCAGCGGACAGGGACTGGGCTCTGGAAACACCATATATTTT. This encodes CASSGQGLGSGNTIYF. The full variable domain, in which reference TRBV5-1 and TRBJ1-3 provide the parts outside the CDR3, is KAGVTQTPRYLIKTRGQQVTLSCSPISGHRSVSWYQQTPGQGLQFLFEYFSETQRNKGNFPGRFSGRQFSNSRSEMNVSTLELGDSALYLCASSGQGLGSGNTIYFGEGSWLTVV.

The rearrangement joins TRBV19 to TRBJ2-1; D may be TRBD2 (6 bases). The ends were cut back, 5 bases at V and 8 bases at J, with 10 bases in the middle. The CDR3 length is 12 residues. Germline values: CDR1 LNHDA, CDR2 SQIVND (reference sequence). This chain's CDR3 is CASSPWRDEQFF. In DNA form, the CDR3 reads TGTGCCAGTAGTCCCTGGAGGGATGAGCAGTTCTTC.

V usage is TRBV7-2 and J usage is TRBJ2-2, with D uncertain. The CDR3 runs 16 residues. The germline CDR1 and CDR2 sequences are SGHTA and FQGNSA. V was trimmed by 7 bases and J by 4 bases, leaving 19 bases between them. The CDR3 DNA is TGTGCCAGCATGCCAGACCGAGGTCTTCGCACCGGGGAGCTGTTTTTT. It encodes CASMPDRGLRTGELFF.

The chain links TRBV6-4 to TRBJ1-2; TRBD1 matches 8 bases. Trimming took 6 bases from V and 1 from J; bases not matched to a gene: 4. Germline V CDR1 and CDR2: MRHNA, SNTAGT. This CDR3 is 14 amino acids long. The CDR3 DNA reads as TGTGCCAGCAGAGACACAGGGGGTAACTATGGCTACACCTTC. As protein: CASRDTGGNYGYTF.

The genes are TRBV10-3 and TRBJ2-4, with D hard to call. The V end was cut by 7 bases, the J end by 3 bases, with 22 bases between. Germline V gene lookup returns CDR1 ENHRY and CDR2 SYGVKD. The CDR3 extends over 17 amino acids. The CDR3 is CAINLPKDPGYKNIQYF. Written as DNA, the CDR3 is TGTGCCATCAACCTGCCTAAGGATCCAGGCTACAAAAACATTCAGTACTTC.

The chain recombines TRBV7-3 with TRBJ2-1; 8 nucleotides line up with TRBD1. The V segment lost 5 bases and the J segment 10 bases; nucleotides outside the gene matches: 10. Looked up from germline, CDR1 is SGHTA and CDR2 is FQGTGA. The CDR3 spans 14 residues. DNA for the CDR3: TGTGCCAGCAGCCCCGGACAGGGCCTAACGGAGCAGTTCTTC. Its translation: CASSPGQGLTEQFF.

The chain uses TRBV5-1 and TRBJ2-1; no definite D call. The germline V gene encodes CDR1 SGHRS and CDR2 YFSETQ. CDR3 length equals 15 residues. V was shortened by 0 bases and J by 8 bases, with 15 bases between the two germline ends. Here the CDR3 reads CASSLVPRPVDEQFF. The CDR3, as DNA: TGCGCCAGCAGCTTGGTCCCCAGGCCGGTGGATGAGCAGTTCTTC.